The 18 T cell receptor beta chains below come from one sample, sequenced in a study of PD-L1 blockade in urothelial cancer. The protocol was immunoSEQ multiplex PCR, while the TCRdb copy is restricted to in-frame clones and leaves out a portion. The table includes about 38,000 clones, approximately 86% detected once. Noted time point: peripheral blood 6 weeks after treatment start. Sequenced material: PBMCs, taken around atezolizumab (anti-PD-L1) treatment. The origin of the receptors is a man aged 55 to 70 with urothelial cancer.

CDR3 sequence: CASNLQGWIETQYF. For the CDR3, the DNA is TGTGCCAGCAACCTACAGGGGTGGATAGAGACCCAGTACTTC. This chain links TRBV5-6 with TRBJ2-5; TRBD1 agrees at 7 bases. Germline lookup yields CDR1 SGHDT and CDR2 YYEEEE. Germline trimming cut 6 bases from V and 4 bases from J; bases unmatched to any gene: 9. The CDR3 sequence is 14 residues long.

This chain uses TRBV28 with TRBJ2-5; 7 bases agree with TRBD2. The ends lost 7 bases at V and 1 base at J; junction bases unmatched: 3. Germline assignment: CDR1 MDHEN and CDR2 SYDVKM. The length of the CDR3 is 13 residues. The CDR3 region is CASIPSGQETQYF. CDR3 nucleotides: TGTGCCAGCATACCTAGCGGCCAAGAGACCCAGTACTTC. Together with reference TRBV28 and TRBJ2-5, the CDR3 gives the full variable domain: DVKVTQSSRYLVKRTGEKVFLECVQDMDHENMFWYRQDPGLGLRLIYFSYDVKMKEKGDIPEGYSVSREKKERFSLILESASTNQTSMYLCASIPSGQETQYFGPGTRLLVL.

The chain recombines TRBV5-8 with TRBJ2-3; TRBD2 matches 8 bases. Germline CDR1 SGHTS, CDR2 YDEGEE. V trimming: 0 bases; J trimming: 4 bases; junction bases outside the gene matches: 10. The CDR3 covers 17 residues. CDR3 coding DNA: TGTGCCAGCAGCTTGGGCCGAGGCGGGGGGAGCGCAGATACGCAGTATTTT. Its translation is CASSLGRGGGSADTQYF.

V is TRBV5-1 and J is TRBJ2-7; perhaps TRBD1 as D (5 bases). Germline assignment: CDR1 SGHRS and CDR2 YFSETQ. The CDR3 is 12 amino acids. Trimming left V 7 bases short and J 2 bases short, with 10 bases between. The CDR3: CASGDSTYEQYF. The CDR3 region has the DNA TGCGCCAGCGGCGACAGTACCTACGAGCAGTACTTC.

This chain uses TRBV30 with TRBJ2-5; 8 nucleotides match TRBD2. Germline lookup yields CDR1 GTSNPN and CDR2 SVGIG (reference sequence). The CDR3 loop spans 13 amino acids. Trimming removed 5 bases from V and 5 bases from J; junction bases left unmatched: 7. The CDR3 reads CAWSGGVGETQYF. The CDR3 bases are TGTGCCTGGTCGGGGGGGGTCGGCGAGACCCAGTACTTC.

The chain has TRBV7-3 and TRBJ2-2; weak D call: TRBD1 (6 bases). The CDR3 consists of 15 residues. V dropped 5 bases and J dropped 1 base, with 11 bases sitting between them. Germline V gene lookup returns CDR1 SGHTA and CDR2 FQGTGA. CDR3 in DNA: TGTGCCAGCAGCCGTACAGGGTGGAACACCGGGGAGCTGTTTTTT. Translated: CASSRTGWNTGELFF.

V and J are TRBV5-4 and TRBJ1-1, with no clear D. Germline V gene data show CDR1 as SGHNT and CDR2 as YYREEE (reference sequence). Trimming cost V 2 bases and J 1 base, with 6 bases left between them. The CDR3 loop spans 13 amino acids. CDR3 bases: TGTGCCAGCAGCTTACTTGAGAACACTGAAGCTTTCTTT. This sequence encodes CASSLLENTEAFF. Using reference TRBV5-4 and TRBJ1-1 for the parts outside the CDR3, the full variable domain is ETGVTQSPTHLIKTRGQQVTLRCSSQSGHNTVSWYQQALGQGPQFIFQYYREEENGRGNFPPRFSGLQFPNYSSELNVNALELDDSALYLCASSLLENTEAFFGQGTRLTVV.

The chain is built from TRBV11-2 and TRBJ2-2; maybe TRBD2 (6 bases). CDR3 length: 14 amino acids. Germline V gene sequence: CDR1 SGHAT, CDR2 FQNNGV. Trimming shortened V by 1 base and J by 8 bases, and 11 bases separated the two germline ends. CDR3 residues: CASSLGRGAGELFF. The CDR3 DNA is TGTGCCAGCAGCTTAGGGCGGGGCGCAGGGGAGCTGTTTTTT.

This clone showed up just once. This sequence joins TRBV6-5 and TRBJ1-6; 7 bases fit TRBD1. The CDR3 runs 14 residues. Trimming at V came to 11 bases and at J to 5 bases, leaving 9 bases not matched to a gene. The germline V gene encodes CDR1 MNHEY and CDR2 SVGAGI. The CDR3 nucleotides read TGTGCCTCGACCGGGACAGCCAATAATTCACCCCTCCACTTT. Residues: CASTGTANNSPLHF.

The chain recombines TRBV12-5 with TRBJ2-1, with a possible D match to TRBD2 (6 bases). V dropped 6 bases and J dropped 4 bases, with 16 bases sitting between them. Per germline, CDR1 LGHNT and CDR2 FRNRAP. The CDR3 is 15 amino acids. The CDR3 sequence: CASGRAGPDYNEQFF. The CDR3 region has the DNA TGTGCTAGTGGACGAGCGGGTCCCGATTACAATGAGCAGTTCTTC.

This sequence joins TRBV10-2 and TRBJ2-1; TRBD2 matches at 7 bases. Per the germline V gene, CDR1 is WSHSY and CDR2 is SAAADI. The V gene end was trimmed by 1 base and the J gene end by 7 bases; junction bases not matched to a gene: 4. The CDR3 totals 14 residues. CDR3 nucleotides: TGCGCCAGCAGTGAGTGGGGGGGTCTGAATGAGCAGTTCTTC. Amino acid sequence: CASSEWGGLNEQFF.

V gene TRBV5-5 combines with J gene TRBJ2-7; possibly TRBD2 for D (5 bases). Germline V CDR1 and CDR2: SGHKS, YYEKEE (reference sequence). V was trimmed by 4 bases and J by 6 bases, leaving 11 bases between them. CDR3 length equals 12 residues. The CDR3 is CASSGLALEQYF. The DNA of the CDR3 is TGTGCCAGCAGCGGCCTAGCCCTCGAGCAGTACTTC.

For the CDR3, the DNA is TGCGCCAGCACGGGGGGACCCTCCTACAATGAGCAGTTCTTC. This sequence encodes CASTGGPSYNEQFF. V and J are TRBV5-1 and TRBJ2-1, with 7 bases aligning to TRBD2. Germline CDR1 is SGHRS and CDR2 is YFSETQ. The ends lost 6 bases at V and 0 bases at J; junction bases unmatched: 3. The CDR3 length is 14 residues. The variable domain in full, completed from reference TRBV5-1 and TRBJ2-1, reads KAGVTQTPRYLIKTRGQQVTLSCSPISGHRSVSWYQQTPGQGLQFLFEYFSETQRNKGNFPGRFSGRQFSNSRSEMNVSTLELGDSALYLCASTGGPSYNEQFFGPGTRLTVL.

This rearrangement joins TRBV4-1 to TRBJ2-7; 7 bases fit TRBD1. This CDR3 region has 15 residues. V was clipped by 0 bases and J by 9 bases; unmatched bases: 11. Germline V CDR1 and CDR2: MGHRA, YSYEKL. The CDR3 is CASSQDAGGAGTQYF. CDR3 DNA sequence: TGCGCCAGCAGCCAAGATGCAGGGGGAGCTGGTACGCAGTACTTC.

The chain has TRBV10-2 and TRBJ2-3; possible D gene TRBD2, 6 bases. Per the germline V gene, CDR1 is WSHSY and CDR2 is SAAADI. This CDR3 is 12 amino acids long. Trimming took off 8 bases at V and 9 bases at J, with 15 bases between the two ends. CDR3 region: CASRDSRGTQYF. The CDR3 DNA sequence: TGCGCCAGCCGGGACTCCCGGGGGACGCAGTATTTT.

The chain carries TRBV18 and TRBJ2-5; TRBD1 is a possible D gene (6 bases). V lost 2 bases to trimming and J lost 5 bases, with 21 bases between them. Germline assignment: CDR1 KGHSH and CDR2 LQKENI. The CDR3 extends over 17 amino acids. The CDR3 DNA follows: TGTGCCAGCTCACCATGGTCAGGGGAAAACCTTCGGGAGACCCAGTACTTC. Translated, it gives CASSPWSGENLRETQYF.

The J gene is TRBJ1-1, the V gene TRBV27; tentative D call: TRBD1 (6 bases). The CDR3 has 13 residues. CDR1 and CDR2 from the germline V gene are MNHEY and SMNVEV (reference sequence). Trimming shortened V by 7 bases and J by 1 base, and 10 bases separated the two germline ends. Written as DNA, the CDR3 is TGTGCCAGCAAGACAGGCGGGAACACTGAAGCTTTCTTT. Amino acids: CASKTGGNTEAFF.

The J gene is TRBJ2-7, the V gene TRBV11-2; 12 nucleotides agree with TRBD2. Germline CDR1 and CDR2: SGHAT and FQNNGV. The CDR3 is made up of 15 amino acids. Germline trimming cut 5 bases from V and 1 base from J; bases unmatched to any gene: 3. The CDR3 region is CASSRTSGASYEQYF. In DNA, the CDR3 is TGTGCCAGCAGCCGGACTAGCGGGGCTTCCTACGAGCAGTACTTC.